The 10 T cell receptor beta chains below were found in one sample sequenced in a study of CD8+ T cells in alopecia areata. Treatment here: oral pan-JAK inhibitor, 5-10 mg twice daily. Sequencing relied on a cDNA template that was reverse transcribed from extracted RNA. Measured with immunoSEQ multiplex PCR; TCRdb has only the in-frame clones, and not every one. The table includes some 150,000 clones, 82% detected once. The source material was CD8+ T cells sorted from blood, sampled at week 4, from a patient treated with tofacitinib. Receptors originate from a human donor with alopecia areata.

This clone showed up just a few times. A junction end diverges from the germline sequence, so it may reflect a read error. The chain employs TRBV15 and TRBJ2-2; TRBD2 matches 8 bases. The CDR3 loop spans 13 amino acids. Germline V gene lookup returns CDR1 LNHNV and CDR2 YYDKDF (reference sequence). The CDR3 here is CASSGGNTGELFF. The CDR3 bases are TGTGCCTCCAGCGGGGGGAACACCGGGGAGCTGTTTTTT.

The chain joins TRBV30 to TRBJ2-7; 11 nucleotides match TRBD1. Germline assignment: CDR1 GTSNPN and CDR2 SVGIG (reference sequence). This CDR3 region has 14 residues. The V and J ends lost 0 bases and 6 bases, in that order; junction bases with no gene match: 4. CDR3 DNA sequence: TGTGCCTGGAGTGTTATGGACAGGGGGCCCGAGCAGTACTTC. Its translation is CAWSVMDRGPEQYF.

A single count supports this clone. The chain uses TRBV4-2 and TRBJ1-2; tentatively, D is TRBD1 (6 bases). The germline V gene encodes CDR1 LGHNA and CDR2 YNFKEQ. The CDR3 has 16 residues. V was trimmed by 0 bases and J by 3 bases, leaving 14 bases between them. The CDR3 region is CASSQDPGQPYYGYTF. The DNA for the CDR3 is TGTGCCAGCAGCCAAGACCCCGGACAGCCTTACTATGGCTACACCTTC.

V is TRBV2 and J is TRBJ1-5; D possibly corresponds to TRBD1 (5 bases). In germline, CDR1 is SNHLY, CDR2 FYNNEI. The CDR3 totals 16 residues. The V end lost 4 bases, the J end lost 0 bases, and 13 bases lay between the germline ends. CDR3 protein: CASSGRGQDSNQPQHF. For the CDR3, the DNA is TGTGCCAGCAGTGGAAGGGGCCAAGATAGCAATCAGCCCCAGCATTTT.

This clone turned up a few times. J is TRBJ2-1 and V is TRBV27; TRBD2 agrees at 9 bases. Trimming cost V 6 bases and J 6 bases; bases outside gene matches: 9. The V gene's germline CDR1 is MNHEY and CDR2 SMNVEV (reference sequence). This CDR3 is 15 amino acids long. The CDR3 loop reads CASRVGGLAPNEQFF. CDR3 in DNA: TGTGCCAGCAGGGTTGGGGGACTAGCTCCCAATGAGCAGTTCTTC.

The chain carries TRBV4-3 and TRBJ2-1, with no clear D. This CDR3 spans 16 amino acids. Trimming removed 0 bases from V and 2 bases from J, with 11 bases in between. Germline lookup yields CDR1 LGHNA and CDR2 YSLEER. The CDR3 protein is CASSQDATSPYNEQFF. DNA for the CDR3: TGCGCCAGCAGCCAAGATGCCACATCCCCCTACAATGAGCAGTTCTTC.

This clone was detected many times. The genes are TRBV4-1 and TRBJ2-1; 10 bases line up with TRBD2. V lost 3 bases to trimming and J lost 5 bases; unmatched junction nucleotides: 4. CDR1 and CDR2 from the germline V gene are MGHRA and YSYEKL. The CDR3 runs 15 residues. The CDR3 sequence: CASSHPGLANNEQFF. The CDR3 DNA follows: TGCGCCAGCAGCCACCCGGGACTAGCGAACAATGAGCAGTTCTTC.

As for this clone: This sample includes further DNA sequences coding for the same CDR3. This sequence joins TRBV4-1 and TRBJ2-7, with no clear D. V was trimmed by 0 bases and J by 4 bases, leaving 7 bases between them. The CDR3 contains 13 residues. Germline assignment: CDR1 MGHRA and CDR2 YSYEKL. DNA for the CDR3: TGCGCCAGCAGCCAAGATCCAGTATACGAGCAGTACTTC. Protein product: CASSQDPVYEQYF.

This clone was seen only a few times. The chain recombines TRBV13 with TRBJ2-1; possible D gene TRBD1, 6 bases. V lost 5 bases to trimming and J lost 8 bases, with 22 bases between them. Germline CDR1 and CDR2: PRHDT and FYEKMQ (reference sequence). The CDR3 spans 16 residues. The CDR3 sequence: CASSQMGHLGLDEQFF. The CDR3 DNA is TGTGCCAGCAGCCAAATGGGACATTTAGGTTTGGATGAGCAGTTCTTC.

The rearrangement joins TRBV7-9 to TRBJ1-4; 9 bases match TRBD1. Germline V gene lookup returns CDR1 SEHNR and CDR2 FQNEAQ (reference sequence). The CDR3 consists of 15 residues. Germline trimming cut 10 bases from V and 5 bases from J; bases unmatched to any gene: 11. In DNA, the CDR3 is TGTGCCATCCCCATCCCGGGACAGGGAAATGAAAAACTGTTTTTT. This sequence encodes CAIPIPGQGNEKLFF.